This is a list of T cell receptor beta chains from one sample in a study of blood T cells in healthy people across ages. A single record per CDR3 protein comes from TCRdb applying MiXCR to the 5' RACE reads. The sample has 700,000 to 850,000 distinct CDR3 sequences, roughly 40% seen once. The sequencing sample was made of blood. The source is a man aged 18 to 29 in good health. Each CDR3 is given with its conserved first and last residue. D genes are given only for firm matches. A clone size is listed for some rows: how often the clone was seen (once, few, many), or a class if it is expanded.

TRBV12-3/TRBV12-4	TRBJ1-1	few	-	TGTGCCAGCAGTTTAAAGGAAAGACGGACTGAAGCTTTCTTT	CASSLKERRTEAFF
TRBV7-9	TRBJ1-5	-	-	TGTGCCAGCAGCTCAGGGGTGCCCCAGCCCCAGCATTTT	CASSSGVPQPQHF
TRBV6-5	TRBJ1-2	-	-	TGTGCCAGCAGCCAACAGGTGTCTTGGGGCTACACCTTC	CASSQQVSWGYTF
TRBV6-2/TRBV6-3	TRBJ2-3	-	-	TGTGCCAGCAGTGACCCTCCCGGAGATACGCAGTATTTT	CASSDPPGDTQYF
TRBV12-3/TRBV12-4	TRBJ2-6	-	-	TGTGCCAGCAGACACTCCCACGGGACGGGAGACTCTGGGACCAACGTCCTGACTTTC	CASRHSHGTGDSGTNVLTF
TRBV7-9	TRBJ2-5	few	TRBD1	TGTGCCAGCAGCTTTGACGGGACAGGGGTTGAGACCCAGTACTTC	CASSFDGTGVETQYF
TRBV7-9	TRBJ1-1	few	-	TGTGCCAGCAGCTTAGCGGCAACGAGGGGGATGAACACTGAAGCTTTCTTT	CASSLAATRGMNTEAFF
TRBV14	TRBJ2-7	-	-	TGTGCCAGCAGCCAAGATCCTCCGACTAGAGGCGAGCAGTACTTC	CASSQDPPTRGEQYF
TRBV5-6	TRBJ2-4	few	-	TGTGCCAGCACCCTCATAGCAGTTAAAGCCAAAAACATTCAGTACTTC	CASTLIAVKAKNIQYF
TRBV29-1	TRBJ2-6	-	-	TGCGGGGACGCCAGGCGGAGACCACACTCTGGGGCCAACGTCCTGACTTTC	CGDARRRPHSGANVLTF
TRBV4-2	TRBJ2-2	few	-	TGTGCCAGCATGGACCCGCCCGGGGAGCTGTTTTTT	CASMDPPGELFF
TRBV5-1	TRBJ2-7	few	TRBD2	TGCGCCAGCAGCTTGGAGGGCGCGGGGGGGATCTACGAGCAGTACTTC	CASSLEGAGGIYEQYF
TRBV15	TRBJ2-7	-	-	TGTGCCACCAGCAGGGACAGTACTCGGAACGAGCAGTACTTC	CATSRDSTRNEQYF
TRBV12-3/TRBV12-4	TRBJ2-7	-	-	TGTGCCATCAGTTTACGGTATGAGCAGTACTTC	CAISLRYEQYF
TRBV20-1	TRBJ1-1	few	-	TGCAGTGCTAGAGGCCCCACGCGGGGGGCTGAAGCTTTCTTT	CSARGPTRGAEAFF
TRBV7-3	TRBJ2-3	few	-	TGTGCCAGCCGCCAGCAAGATACGCAGTATTTT	CASRQQDTQYF
TRBV5-1	TRBJ2-4	-	-	TGCGCCAGCAGGGTCGATTGGGCCCCGAACATTCAGTACTTC	CASRVDWAPNIQYF
TRBV29-1	TRBJ2-7	many	-	TGCAGCGTTGCGGGGGTTTTAAGCTACGAGCAGTACTTC	CSVAGVLSYEQYF
TRBV12-3/TRBV12-4	TRBJ2-5	-	-	TGTGCCTCCGTCGGGGGCTGGTCCTACAATGAGCAGTACTTC	CASVGGWSYNEQYF
TRBV10-3	TRBJ1-6	-	-	TGTGCCATCAGTGATACTAACCCCCACGGTTCACCCCTCCACTTT	CAISDTNPHGSPLHF
TRBV7-2	TRBJ1-3	few	TRBD1	TGTGCCAGCAGCCCGGACAGGGTCTCTGGAAACACCATATATTTT	CASSPDRVSGNTIYF
TRBV5-6	TRBJ2-1	many	-	TGTGCCAGCAGCTCCCGGACGTATAGGCAGTTCTTC	CASSSRTYRQFF
TRBV5-1	TRBJ1-6	-	-	TGCGCCAGCAGCGGTTACCGGGACAATTCACCCCTCCACTTT	CASSGYRDNSPLHF
TRBV4-1	TRBJ2-3	-	-	TGCGCCAGCAGCCAAGACCCTGGGGAGCAGCAGTATTTT	CASSQDPGEQQYF
TRBV5-6	TRBJ2-1	-	TRBD1	TGTGCCAGCAGCTTGGGGACAGGGATAAACAATGAGCAGTTCTTC	CASSLGTGINNEQFF
TRBV6-6	TRBJ2-7	-	-	TGTGCCAGCAGTTACGGCGGGACAGCAAACAATGAGCAGTACTTC	CASSYGGTANNEQYF
TRBV15	TRBJ2-7	few	-	TGTGCCACTTCCCCCTCGGCAACCTCCTACGAGCAGTACTTC	CATSPSATSYEQYF
TRBV4-3	TRBJ1-3	-	TRBD1	TGCGCCAGCAGCCAAGATCTGGGCGGGACAGGGCAAAACACCATATATTTT	CASSQDLGGTGQNTIYF
TRBV3-1	TRBJ1-1	few	-	TGTGCCAGCAGCCAACCCAACAGGGTGGAAGCTTTCTTT	CASSQPNRVEAFF
TRBV27	TRBJ2-1	-	-	TGTGCCAGCAGTTTAGGGGCTGGAGTCCGCCGTGAGCAGTTCTTC	CASSLGAGVRREQFF
TRBV2	TRBJ1-3	few	-	TGTGCCAGCAGTGTTGGCAGCTCTGGAAACACCATATATTTT	CASSVGSSGNTIYF
TRBV20-1	TRBJ2-1	few	-	TGCAGTGTTTCGACAGGAACTTACAATGAGCAGTTCTTC	CSVSTGTYNEQFF
TRBV10-3	TRBJ2-5	-	-	TGTGCCATCAGTGAGTCGGTGGGGACGTACGGAGAGACCCAGTACTTC	CAISESVGTYGETQYF
TRBV27	TRBJ2-7	-	-	TGTGCCAGCTTCCCCCGGAGGGGGGACTCCTACGAGCAGTACTTC	CASFPRRGDSYEQYF
TRBV4-2	TRBJ1-4	once	-	TGTGCCAGCAGGGAGGAGCAGAATGAAAAACTGTTTTTT	CASREEQNEKLFF
TRBV29-1	TRBJ1-4	-	-	TGCAGCGTTGTCACGGGATTCGATGAAAAACTGTTTTTT	CSVVTGFDEKLFF
TRBV6-2/TRBV6-3	TRBJ2-3	few	TRBD2	TGTGCCAGCAGTTTCGAGCGGGGGCCCAGGTCTGATACGCAGTATTTT	CASSFERGPRSDTQYF
TRBV20-1	TRBJ2-1	-	-	TGCAGTGCGGATAGGAGGTACAATGAGCAGTTCTTC	CSADRRYNEQFF
TRBV7-9	TRBJ1-1	few	-	TGTGCCAGCAGCCCGCGCCCTCGAGGACAGAACACTGAAGCTTTCTTT	CASSPRPRGQNTEAFF
TRBV6-6	TRBJ1-5	few	TRBD1	TGTGCCAGCAGCGAAGACAGGGGCAATCAGCCCCAGCATTTT	CASSEDRGNQPQHF
TRBV7-2	TRBJ2-3	-	TRBD2	TGTGCCAGCAGCCTTGATAGCGGGGGCCCCCCGTATTTT	CASSLDSGGPPYF
TRBV7-8	TRBJ2-1	few	TRBD1	TGTGCCAGCAGCCCTGGACAGGGCCAGAACAATGAGCAGTTCTTC	CASSPGQGQNNEQFF
TRBV2	TRBJ1-2	many	-	TGTGCCAGCACGAGGGGAGACGGCTACACCTTC	CASTRGDGYTF
TRBV5-5	TRBJ2-7	many	-	TGTGCCAGCAGCCAGGGTAGTGGAACCTACGAGCAGTACTTC	CASSQGSGTYEQYF
TRBV9	TRBJ1-2	-	-	TGTGCCAGCAGCGTAGATGGCAGAGAAAACTATGGCTACACCTTC	CASSVDGRENYGYTF
TRBV20-1	TRBJ1-5	-	-	TGCAGTGCTAGAGTCGGGGCGGGGCACGGCAATCAGCCCCAGCATTTT	CSARVGAGHGNQPQHF
TRBV10-3	TRBJ1-5	-	-	TGTGCCATCAGCGCGGAGGGGAATCAGCCCCAGCATTTT	CAISAEGNQPQHF
TRBV6-9	TRBJ2-1	-	TRBD2	TGTGCCAGCAGTTATCAGGAGCGGGGGGGCTACAATGAGCAGTTCTTC	CASSYQERGGYNEQFF
TRBV4-3	TRBJ1-4	-	-	TGCGCCAGCAGCCAAGATATAGGACGCCTGGCAACTAATGAAAACCTGTTTTTT	CASSQDIGRLATNENLFF
TRBV7-2	TRBJ1-1	-	-	TGTGCCAGCAGCGCAACCGACAGAGTCACTGAAGCTTTCTTT	CASSATDRVTEAFF